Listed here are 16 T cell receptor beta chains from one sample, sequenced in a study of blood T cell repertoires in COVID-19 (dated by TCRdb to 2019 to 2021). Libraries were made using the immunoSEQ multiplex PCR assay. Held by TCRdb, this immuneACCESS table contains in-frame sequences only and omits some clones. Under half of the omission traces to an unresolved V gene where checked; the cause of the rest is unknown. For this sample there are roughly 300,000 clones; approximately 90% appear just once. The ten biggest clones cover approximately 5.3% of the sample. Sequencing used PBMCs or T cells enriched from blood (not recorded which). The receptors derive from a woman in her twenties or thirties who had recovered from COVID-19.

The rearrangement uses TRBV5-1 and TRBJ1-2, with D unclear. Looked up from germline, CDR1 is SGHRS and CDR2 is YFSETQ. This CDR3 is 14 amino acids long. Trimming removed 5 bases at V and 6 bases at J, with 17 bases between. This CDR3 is CASRPAGGWHGYTF. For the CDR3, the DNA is TGCGCCAGCAGACCCGCGGGAGGCTGGCATGGCTACACCTTC.

The CDR3 loop is CASGQGAMETQYF. The CDR3, as DNA: TGTGCCAGTGGACAGGGGGCTATGGAGACCCAGTACTTC. This chain links TRBV6-5 with TRBJ2-5, with 11 bases that match TRBD1. The CDR3 is 13 residues long. Trimming at V came to 9 bases and at J to 5 bases, leaving 5 bases not matched to a gene. CDR1 and CDR2 (germline): MNHEY, SVGAGI.

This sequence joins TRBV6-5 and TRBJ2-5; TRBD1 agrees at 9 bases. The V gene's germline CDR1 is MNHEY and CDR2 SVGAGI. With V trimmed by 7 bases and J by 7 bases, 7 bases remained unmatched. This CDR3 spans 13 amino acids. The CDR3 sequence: CASTTGGLGTQYF. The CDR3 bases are TGTGCCAGCACCACAGGGGGCCTAGGGACCCAGTACTTC.

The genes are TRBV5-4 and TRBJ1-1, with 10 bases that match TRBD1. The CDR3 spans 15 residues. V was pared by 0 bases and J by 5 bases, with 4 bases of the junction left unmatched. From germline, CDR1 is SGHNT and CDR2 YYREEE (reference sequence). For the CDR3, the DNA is TGTGCCAGCAGCTTGGCCGACAGGGGGCGAACTGAAGCTTTCTTT. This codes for CASSLADRGRTEAFF.

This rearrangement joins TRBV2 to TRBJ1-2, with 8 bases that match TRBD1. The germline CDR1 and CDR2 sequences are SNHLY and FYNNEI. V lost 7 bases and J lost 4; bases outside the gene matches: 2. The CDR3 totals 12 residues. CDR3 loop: CASKDRVYGYTF. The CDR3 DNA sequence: TGTGCCAGCAAGGACAGGGTCTATGGCTACACCTTC.

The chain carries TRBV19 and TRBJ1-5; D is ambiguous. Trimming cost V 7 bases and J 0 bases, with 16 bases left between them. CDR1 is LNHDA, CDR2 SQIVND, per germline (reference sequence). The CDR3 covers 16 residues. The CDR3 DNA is TGTGCCAGTAACCCCTCGTCCGGGGTTAGCAATCAGCCCCAGCATTTT. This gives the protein CASNPSSGVSNQPQHF.

The CDR3 nucleotides read TGTGCCAGCAGCCCAGGGACATTTTTTGAAGCTTTCTTT. Translated: CASSPGTFFEAFF. The chain links TRBV9 to TRBJ1-1; a possible D gene is TRBD1 (6 bases). Deletions cut 4 bases from V and 7 bases from J, with 14 bases between. The CDR3 has 13 amino acids. CDR1 and CDR2 from the germline V gene are SGDLS and YYNGEE.

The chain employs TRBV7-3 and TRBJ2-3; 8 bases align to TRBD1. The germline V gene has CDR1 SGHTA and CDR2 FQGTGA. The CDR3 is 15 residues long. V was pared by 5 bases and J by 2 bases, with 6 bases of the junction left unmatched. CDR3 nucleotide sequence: TGTGCCAGCAGCCCGGGGACAGGCTTCACAGATACGCAGTATTTT. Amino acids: CASSPGTGFTDTQYF.

CDR3 protein: CASSLEGRGNYGYTF. CDR3 DNA: TGTGCCAGCAGCCTCGAGGGCAGGGGGAACTATGGCTACACCTTC. The V and J genes are TRBV6-5 and TRBJ1-2; 7 nucleotides align to TRBD1. J lost 2 bases, V lost 6 bases, and 9 bases had no gene match. Germline V lookup: CDR1 MNHEY, CDR2 SVGAGI. The CDR3 contains 15 residues.

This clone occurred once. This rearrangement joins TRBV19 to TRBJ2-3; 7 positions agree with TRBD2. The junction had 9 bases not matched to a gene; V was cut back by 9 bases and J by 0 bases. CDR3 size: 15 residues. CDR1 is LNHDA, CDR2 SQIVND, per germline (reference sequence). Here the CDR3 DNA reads TGTGCCAGCGGGGAGGGCATCTTTAGCACAGATACGCAGTATTTT. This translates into CASGEGIFSTDTQYF.

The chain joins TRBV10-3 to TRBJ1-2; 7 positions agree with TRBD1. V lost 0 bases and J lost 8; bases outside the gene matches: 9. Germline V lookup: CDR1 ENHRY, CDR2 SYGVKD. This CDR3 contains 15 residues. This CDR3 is CAISESITGEGGYTF. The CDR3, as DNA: TGTGCCATCAGTGAGTCGATAACAGGGGAAGGAGGCTACACCTTC.

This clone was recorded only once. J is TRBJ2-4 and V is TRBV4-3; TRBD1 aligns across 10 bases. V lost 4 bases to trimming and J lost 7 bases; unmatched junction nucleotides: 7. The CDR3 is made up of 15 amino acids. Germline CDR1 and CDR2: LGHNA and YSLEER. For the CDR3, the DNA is TGCGCCAGCAGCCTAGACAGGGGGCTAGATAACATTCAGTACTTC. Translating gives CASSLDRGLDNIQYF.

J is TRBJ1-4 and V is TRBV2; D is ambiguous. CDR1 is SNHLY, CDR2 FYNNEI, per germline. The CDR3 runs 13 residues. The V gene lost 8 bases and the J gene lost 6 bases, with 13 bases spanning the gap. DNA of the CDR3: TGTGCCAGCTCTTTTGGCGGGGATGAAAAACTGTTTTTT. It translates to CASSFGGDEKLFF. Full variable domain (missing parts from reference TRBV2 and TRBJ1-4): EPEVTQTPSHQVTQMGQEVILRCVPISNHLYFYWYRQILGQKVEFLVSFYNNEISEKSEIFDDQFSVERPDGSNFTLKIRSTKLEDSAMYFCASSFGGDEKLFFGSGTQLSVL.

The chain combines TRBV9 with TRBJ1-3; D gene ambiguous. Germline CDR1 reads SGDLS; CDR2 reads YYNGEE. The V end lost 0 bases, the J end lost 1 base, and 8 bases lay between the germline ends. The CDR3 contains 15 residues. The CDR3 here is CASSVGGGSGNTIYF. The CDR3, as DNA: TGTGCCAGCAGCGTAGGGGGAGGGTCTGGAAACACCATATATTTT.

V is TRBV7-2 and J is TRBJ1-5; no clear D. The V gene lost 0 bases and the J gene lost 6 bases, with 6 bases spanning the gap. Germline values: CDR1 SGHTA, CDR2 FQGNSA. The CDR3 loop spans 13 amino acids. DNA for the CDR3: TGTGCCAGCAGCTTAGCGCTGAGTCAGCCCCAGCATTTT. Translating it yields CASSLALSQPQHF.

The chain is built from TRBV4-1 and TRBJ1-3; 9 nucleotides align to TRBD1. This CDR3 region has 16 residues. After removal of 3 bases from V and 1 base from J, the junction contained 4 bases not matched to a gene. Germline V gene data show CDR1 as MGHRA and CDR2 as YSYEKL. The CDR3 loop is CASSHPQGASGNTIYF. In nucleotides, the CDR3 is TGCGCCAGCAGCCACCCACAGGGGGCGTCTGGAAACACCATATATTTT.